The T cell receptor (beta chain) described here comes from a study of control samples from healthy donors and cancer patients. The CDR3 sequence is 16 residues long. Per the germline V gene, CDR1 is SGHTA and CDR2 is FQGNSA. V dropped 1 base and J dropped 3 bases, with 15 bases sitting between them. This table comes from immunoSEQ multiplex PCR, and its TCRdb copy is limited to in-frame clones, with some not included. The table records around 90,000 clones, roughly 84% of them present only once. The sample comprised blood. The clonotype comes from a middle-aged woman in good health. The V and J genes are TRBV7-2 and TRBJ2-5; a weak D match, TRBD1 (5 bases). Here the CDR3 DNA reads TGTGCCAGCAGCTTAGTTCCCCCCCCAGGGAAAGAGACCCAGTACTTC. Protein: CASSLVPPPGKETQYF.